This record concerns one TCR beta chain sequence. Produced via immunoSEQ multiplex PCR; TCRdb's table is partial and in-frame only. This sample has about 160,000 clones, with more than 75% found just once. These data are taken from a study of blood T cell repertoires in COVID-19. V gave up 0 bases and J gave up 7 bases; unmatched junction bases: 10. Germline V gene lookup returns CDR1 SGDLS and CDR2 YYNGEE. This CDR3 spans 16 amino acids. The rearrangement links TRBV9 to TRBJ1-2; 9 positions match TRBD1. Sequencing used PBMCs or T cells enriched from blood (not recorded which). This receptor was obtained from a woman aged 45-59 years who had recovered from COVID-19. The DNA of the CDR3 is TGTGCCAGCAGCGTAGGACAGGGGGATCCGAAGGGTGGCTACACCTTC. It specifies CASSVGQGDPKGGYTF.